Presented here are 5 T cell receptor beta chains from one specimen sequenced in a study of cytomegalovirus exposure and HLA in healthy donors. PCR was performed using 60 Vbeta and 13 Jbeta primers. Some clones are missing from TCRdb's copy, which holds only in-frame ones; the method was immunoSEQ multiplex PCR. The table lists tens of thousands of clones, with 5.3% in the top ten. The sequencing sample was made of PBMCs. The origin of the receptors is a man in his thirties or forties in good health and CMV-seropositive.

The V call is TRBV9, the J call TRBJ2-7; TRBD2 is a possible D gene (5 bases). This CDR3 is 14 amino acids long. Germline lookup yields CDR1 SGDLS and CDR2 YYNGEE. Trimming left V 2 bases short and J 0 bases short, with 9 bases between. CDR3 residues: CASSVGEGSYEQYF. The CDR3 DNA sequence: TGTGCCAGCAGCGTGGGTGAGGGCTCCTACGAGCAGTACTTC.

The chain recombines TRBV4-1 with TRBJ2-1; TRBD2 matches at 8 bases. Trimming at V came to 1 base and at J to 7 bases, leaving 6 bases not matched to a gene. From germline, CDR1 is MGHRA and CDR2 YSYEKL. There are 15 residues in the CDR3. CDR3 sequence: CASSQVFTSGNEQFF. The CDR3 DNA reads TGCGCCAGCAGCCAAGTTTTCACTAGCGGTAATGAGCAGTTCTTC.

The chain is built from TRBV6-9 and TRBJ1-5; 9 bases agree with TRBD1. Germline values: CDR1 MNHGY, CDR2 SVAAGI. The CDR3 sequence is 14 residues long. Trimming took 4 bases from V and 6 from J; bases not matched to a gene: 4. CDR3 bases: TGTGCCAGCAGTTGTGACAGGGGGTTTCAGCCCCAGCATTTT. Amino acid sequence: CASSCDRGFQPQHF.

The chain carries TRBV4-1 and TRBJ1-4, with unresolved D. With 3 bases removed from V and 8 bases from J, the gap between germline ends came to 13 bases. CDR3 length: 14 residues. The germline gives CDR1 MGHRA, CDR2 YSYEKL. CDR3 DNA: TGCGCCAGCAGCCAGGTGGGAGTTGGGGAAAAACTGTTTTTT. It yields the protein CASSQVGVGEKLFF.

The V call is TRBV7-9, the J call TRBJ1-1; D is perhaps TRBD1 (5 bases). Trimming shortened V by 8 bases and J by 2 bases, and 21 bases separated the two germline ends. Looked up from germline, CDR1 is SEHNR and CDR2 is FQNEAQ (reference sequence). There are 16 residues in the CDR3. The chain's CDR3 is CASPSVGAEANTEAFF. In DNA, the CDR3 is TGTGCCAGCCCATCAGTAGGGGCAGAAGCTAACACTGAAGCTTTCTTT. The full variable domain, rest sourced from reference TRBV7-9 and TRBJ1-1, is DTGVSQNPRHKITKRGQNVTFRCDPISEHNRLYWYRQTLGQGPEFLTYFQNEAQLEKSRLLSDRFSAERPKGSFSTLEIQRTEQGDSAMYLCASPSVGAEANTEAFFGQGTRLTVV.